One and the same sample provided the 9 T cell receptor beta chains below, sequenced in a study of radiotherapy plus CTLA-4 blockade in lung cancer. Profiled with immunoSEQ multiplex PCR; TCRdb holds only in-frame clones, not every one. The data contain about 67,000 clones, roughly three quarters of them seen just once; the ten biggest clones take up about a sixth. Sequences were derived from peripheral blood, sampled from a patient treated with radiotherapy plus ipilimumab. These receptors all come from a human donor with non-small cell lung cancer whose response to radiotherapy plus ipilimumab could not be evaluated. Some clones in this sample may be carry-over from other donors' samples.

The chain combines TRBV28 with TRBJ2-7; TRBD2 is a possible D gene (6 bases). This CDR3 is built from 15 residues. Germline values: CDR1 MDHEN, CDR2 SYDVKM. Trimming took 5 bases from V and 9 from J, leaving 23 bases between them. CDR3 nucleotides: TGTGCCAGCAGTCCTCCGTGGGGAGGCGGCTTAGGGCAGTACTTC. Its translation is CASSPPWGGGLGQYF.

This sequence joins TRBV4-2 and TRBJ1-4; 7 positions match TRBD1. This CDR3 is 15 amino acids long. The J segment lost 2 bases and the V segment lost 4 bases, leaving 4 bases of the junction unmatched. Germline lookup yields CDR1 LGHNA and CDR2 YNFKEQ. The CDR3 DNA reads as TGTGCCAGCAGCCCGACAGGGTCTACTAATGAAAAACTGTTTTTT. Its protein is CASSPTGSTNEKLFF.

The CDR3 sequence is CASSQGGGGNEQFF. CDR3 in DNA: TGCGCCAGCAGCCAAGGCGGGGGGGGCAATGAGCAGTTCTTC. The chain uses TRBV4-1 and TRBJ2-1; 9 positions agree with TRBD2. V was pared by 1 base and J by 6 bases, with 1 base of the junction left unmatched. This CDR3 contains 14 residues. Germline CDR1 is MGHRA and CDR2 is YSYEKL.

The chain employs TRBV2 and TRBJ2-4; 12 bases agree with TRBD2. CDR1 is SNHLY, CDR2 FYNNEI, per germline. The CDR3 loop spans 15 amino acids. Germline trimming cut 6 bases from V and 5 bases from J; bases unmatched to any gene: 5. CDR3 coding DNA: TGTGCCAGCAGACTTAGACTAGCGGGGGAAAACATTCAGTACTTC. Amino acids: CASRLRLAGENIQYF.

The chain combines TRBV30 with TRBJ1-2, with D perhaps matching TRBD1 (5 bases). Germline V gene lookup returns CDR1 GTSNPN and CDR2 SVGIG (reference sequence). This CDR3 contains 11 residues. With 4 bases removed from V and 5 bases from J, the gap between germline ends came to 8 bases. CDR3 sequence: CAWTGLYGYTF. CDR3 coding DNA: TGTGCCTGGACGGGACTGTATGGCTACACCTTC.

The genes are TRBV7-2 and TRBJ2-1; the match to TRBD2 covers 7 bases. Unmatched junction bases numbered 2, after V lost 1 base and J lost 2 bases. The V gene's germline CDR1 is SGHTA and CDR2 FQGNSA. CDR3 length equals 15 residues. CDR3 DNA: TGTGCCAGCAGCTTAGGACTAGCTGCCTACAATGAGCAGTTCTTC. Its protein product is CASSLGLAAYNEQFF.

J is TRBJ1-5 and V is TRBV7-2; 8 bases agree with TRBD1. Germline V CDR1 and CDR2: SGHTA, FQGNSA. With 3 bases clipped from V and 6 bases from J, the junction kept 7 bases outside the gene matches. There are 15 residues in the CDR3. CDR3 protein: CASSFTGGLGQPQHF. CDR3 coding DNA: TGTGCCAGCAGCTTTACAGGGGGTTTAGGTCAGCCCCAGCATTTT. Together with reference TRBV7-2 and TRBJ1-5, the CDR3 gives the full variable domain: GAGVSQSPSNKVTEKGKDVELRCDPISGHTALYWYRQSLGQGLEFLIYFQGNSAPDKSGLPSDRFSAERTGGSVSTLTIQRTQQEDSAVYLCASSFTGGLGQPQHFGDGTRLSIL.

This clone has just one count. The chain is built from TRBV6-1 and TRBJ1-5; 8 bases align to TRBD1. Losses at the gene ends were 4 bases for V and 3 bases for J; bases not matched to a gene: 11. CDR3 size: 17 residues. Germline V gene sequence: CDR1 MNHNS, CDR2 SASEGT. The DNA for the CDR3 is TGTGCCAGCAGTGTCGGGGCAGGGGGCGTATTCAATCAGCCCCAGCATTTT. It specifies CASSVGAGGVFNQPQHF.

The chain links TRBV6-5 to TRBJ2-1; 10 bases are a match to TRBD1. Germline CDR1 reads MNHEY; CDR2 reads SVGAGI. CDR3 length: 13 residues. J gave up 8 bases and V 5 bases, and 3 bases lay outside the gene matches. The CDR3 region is CASSRTGGHEQFF. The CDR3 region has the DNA TGTGCCAGCAGTCGGACAGGGGGACATGAGCAGTTCTTC.